These T cell receptor beta chains were read from a single sample in a study of T cells after yellow fever vaccination. TCRdb reprocessed the 5' RACE reads with MiXCR, giving one entry per CDR3 protein. The repertoire holds 620,000 or so distinct CDR3 sequences, with roughly a sixth as singletons. The specimen was PBMCs, collected about 5 days after the first yellow fever vaccination. Receptor source: a man in his late teens or twenties who received the YFV17D yellow fever vaccine. The CDR3 runs from the conserved cysteine through the conserved F or W. D genes are given only for firm matches. Clone size is given for some rows only: seen once, a few or many times, or a class if the clone is expanded.

d_call	clone_size	v_call	cdr3_length	j_call	cdr3_nt	cdr3_aa
-	few	TRBV7-2	15	TRBJ2-3	TGTGCCAGCAGCTTCTCGCCGGCCGGCGAGGATACGCAGTATTTT	CASSFSPAGEDTQYF
-	few	TRBV7-3	15	TRBJ2-1	TGTGCCAGCAGCTATATAGGATCCTCCTACAATGAGCAGTTCTTC	CASSYIGSSYNEQFF
-	-	TRBV6-2/TRBV6-3	12	TRBJ1-2	TGTGCCAGCAGCGGAACATTCTATGGCTACACCTTC	CASSGTFYGYTF
-	few	TRBV10-3	15	TRBJ2-1	TGTGCCATCAGTTTGGAACCGGAAAGCTACAATGAGCAGTTCTTC	CAISLEPESYNEQFF
-	-	TRBV5-6	15	TRBJ1-5	TGTGCCAGCAGCTTGGACAGGGCTCTCGATCAGCCCCAGCATTTT	CASSLDRALDQPQHF
-	-	TRBV15	15	TRBJ2-1	TGTGCCACCAGCAGAGCCGGGACCTCCTACAATGAGCAGTTCTTC	CATSRAGTSYNEQFF
TRBD2	-	TRBV7-2	19	TRBJ2-1	TGTGCCAGCAGCTTAGGGCTAGCGGGGGGGCTTAGGTCCTACAATGAGCAGTTCTTC	CASSLGLAGGLRSYNEQFF
-	once	TRBV7-9	15	TRBJ2-3	TGTGCCAGCAGCTCCCGATCCTCTAGCACAGATACGCAGTATTTT	CASSSRSSSTDTQYF
-	few	TRBV20-1	12	TRBJ2-1	TGCAGTGCTAGTGCTTGGGCCAATGAGCAGTTCTTC	CSASAWANEQFF
-	-	TRBV6-2/TRBV6-3	11	TRBJ2-5	TGTGCCAGCGGCGGGGCCGAGACCCAGTACTTC	CASGGAETQYF
-	few	TRBV28	14	TRBJ1-2	TGTGCCAGCAGAACAGACAGGTTTAACTATGGCTACACCTTC	CASRTDRFNYGYTF
TRBD2	few	TRBV15	16	TRBJ2-2	TGTGCCACCAGCAGTCCGGGAGGGGACCTAGACGGGGAGCTGTTTTTT	CATSSPGGDLDGELFF
-	-	TRBV20-1	12	TRBJ2-4	TGCAGTTGTGGTTCCGCTGGAAACATTCAGTACTTC	CSCGSAGNIQYF
-	-	TRBV9	15	TRBJ2-1	TGTGCCAGCAGCGCCCTAGGGGGGAGTTACAATGAGCAGTTCTTC	CASSALGGSYNEQFF
-	-	TRBV4-3	15	TRBJ2-7	TGCGCCAGCAGCCAAGATTCCAGGGCAACCTACGAGCAGTACTTC	CASSQDSRATYEQYF
-	-	TRBV7-9	14	TRBJ2-6	TGTGCCAGCAGTTGGGGGCCTGGGGCCAACGTCCTGACTTTC	CASSWGPGANVLTF
TRBD2	-	TRBV7-2	16	TRBJ2-2	TGTGCCAGCAGCTTACTCTCTAGCGGGGGGCCCGGGGAGCTGTTTTTT	CASSLLSSGGPGELFF
TRBD1	few	TRBV19	15	TRBJ1-5	TGTGCCAGTAGTACCGGGACAGGGCAGGCTCAGCCCCAGCATTTT	CASSTGTGQAQPQHF
-	few	TRBV7-2	13	TRBJ1-1	TGTGCCAGCACCCGACAGCCAAACACTGAAGCTTTCTTT	CASTRQPNTEAFF
-	-	TRBV20-1	15	TRBJ1-1	TGCAGTGCTAGAGATCTTGGGGGGCCGGGTACTGAAGCTTTCTTT	CSARDLGGPGTEAFF
TRBD1	-	TRBV5-1	14	TRBJ2-2	TGCGCCAGCACCCGGACAGGGGAGAGCGGGGAGCTGTTTTTT	CASTRTGESGELFF
-	many	TRBV12-3/TRBV12-4	14	TRBJ2-7	TGTGCCAGCAGTTCAGGGACCGGGTTCTACGAGCAGTACTTC	CASSSGTGFYEQYF
-	-	TRBV27	14	TRBJ2-7	TGTGCCAGCAGTCCGACTAGACAGTCCTACGAGCAGTACTTC	CASSPTRQSYEQYF
TRBD2	few	TRBV10-3	16	TRBJ2-1	TGTGCCATCGGGTTGGGTGTGGCGGGGGGGTCGAATGAGCAGTTCTTC	CAIGLGVAGGSNEQFF
TRBD1	-	TRBV28	15	TRBJ2-5	TGTGCCAGCAGTCCCGGACAGGGAGGTCAAGAGACCCAGTACTTC	CASSPGQGGQETQYF
-	-	TRBV12-3/TRBV12-4	13	TRBJ1-4	TGTGCCAGCAGTTTTAAGGGGAGGAAAAAACTGTTTTTT	CASSFKGRKKLFF
TRBD1	-	TRBV7-2	15	TRBJ1-5	TGTGCCAGCAGCTTATGGAGACAGGGGGATCAGCCCCAGCATTTT	CASSLWRQGDQPQHF
-	-	TRBV14	15	TRBJ2-2	TGTGCCAGCAGCCGACAGCTCCTGAACACCGGGGAGCTGTTTTTT	CASSRQLLNTGELFF
-	few	TRBV6-5	13	TRBJ2-5	TGTGCCAGCAGTTACCCTAAGGCCGCGACCCAGTACTTC	CASSYPKAATQYF
-	few	TRBV5-1	14	TRBJ2-2	TGCGCCAGCACCCCGGCCGGGGGCACCGGGGAGCTGTTTTTT	CASTPAGGTGELFF
TRBD2	few	TRBV19	14	TRBJ2-1	TGTGCCAGTATCGCGGGGGGCTCCTACAATGAGCAGTTCTTC	CASIAGGSYNEQFF
-	-	TRBV6-2/TRBV6-3	15	TRBJ2-2	TGTGCCAGCAGTTACCAAGTGTCGGGCACCGGGGAGCTGTTTTTT	CASSYQVSGTGELFF
-	-	TRBV7-6	18	TRBJ2-5	TGTGCCAGCAGCTTAGTAAGCCCCCGTCGTGTGCTAGGGGAGACCCAGTACTTC	CASSLVSPRRVLGETQYF
-	-	TRBV7-2	14	TRBJ1-5	TGTGCCAGCAGCCCCCGATATAGCAATCAGCCCCAGCATTTT	CASSPRYSNQPQHF
-	few	TRBV6-2/TRBV6-3	13	TRBJ2-2	TGTGCCAGCAGCCAACAGGGACCCGGGGAGCTGTTTTTT	CASSQQGPGELFF
TRBD1	once	TRBV6-2/TRBV6-3	16	TRBJ2-7	TGTGCCAGCAGTTACTCAACAGGGGTCTTCGACTACGAGCAGTACTTC	CASSYSTGVFDYEQYF
TRBD2	-	TRBV6-2/TRBV6-3	17	TRBJ2-1	TGTGCCAGCAGCCGTCTCACGACTAGCTGGAGGAACAATGAGCAGTTCTTC	CASSRLTTSWRNNEQFF
-	-	TRBV3-1	14	TRBJ1-1	TGTGCCAGCAGCCAAGGGAGGAGGGTCACTGAAGCTTTCTTT	CASSQGRRVTEAFF
TRBD2	-	TRBV18	14	TRBJ2-7	TGTGCCAGCTCACCTGCTAGCGGGGGGTACGAGCAGTACTTC	CASSPASGGYEQYF
-	many	TRBV20-1	12	TRBJ1-1	TGCAGTGCCTCCATATCGGACACTGAAGCTTTCTTT	CSASISDTEAFF
-	-	TRBV18	14	TRBJ1-4	TGTGCCAGCTCACCCGGCGGCAATAATGAAGAACTGTTTTTT	CASSPGGNNEELFF
TRBD1	few	TRBV29-1	14	TRBJ1-1	TGCAGCGCCCGGACAGGGCCGATGAACACTGAAGCTTTCTTT	CSARTGPMNTEAFF